This T cell receptor beta chain is from a study of graft-versus-host responses after intestinal transplantation. As regards this clone: Antigen unknown.

The germline V gene encodes CDR1 SGHAT and CDR2 FQNNGV. The length of the CDR3 is 13 residues. V shed 2 bases and J shed 5 bases, with 9 bases lying between them. Assay: immunoSEQ multiplex PCR; the TCRdb copy retains only in-frame clones and omits some. The sample lists 89,000 or so clones, about four fifths occurring once. This sequence was found in a human donor who received an intestinal transplant. The material was unstimulated CD4+ T cells sorted from spleen or lymph node cells, obtained before intestinal transplant. The gene calls are TRBV11-2 and TRBJ2-5; D remains ambiguous. For the CDR3, the DNA is TGTGCCAGCAGCTTATTTCTAGACGAGACCCAGTACTTC. Amino acid sequence: CASSLFLDETQYF.